Detailed here is one T cell receptor (beta chain). This clonotype was picked up many times. The specificity of this receptor is unknown. One base away there is no much larger clone; base qualities are not given. The data stem from a study of T-cell reconstitution after alpha-beta-depleted transplantation in children (dated by TCRdb to between 2015 and 2016). Some background on the complete study: Using TCR repertoire profiling, the study followed T-cell immune reconstitution in a quantitative way in children after TCRalphabeta/CD19-depleted allogeneic hematopoietic cell transplantation.

Preparation of the library involved PCR. The sequencer was an Illumina HiSeq 2500. Molecular barcoding was employed in the preparation of TCR libraries, with unique molecular identifiers being used to normalize TCRbeta repertoire quantification. TCRdb cleaned the public reads at Q25 with fastp, built clones with MiXCR and kept in-frame beta chains. CDR3 protein duplicates are merged, each entry listing the most common genes and DNA. This sample lists about 420,000 distinct CDR3 sequences; under 13% were detected once. The top ten clonotypes cover about 5% of the sample. The germline V gene (reference sequence) gives CDR1 as LGHDT and CDR2 as YNNKEL. V is pruned by 1 base and J by 4 bases, leaving 9 bases of the junction without a gene match. The CDR3 runs 17 amino acids, cysteine and phenylalanine included. Only CDR3 DNA remains: 51 bases, in frame from the first base.

Sequenced material: PBMCs from the stem cell graft donor, taken from the stem cell graft. Recombination linked TRBV3-1 to TRBJ2-5; 10 bases in the middle match TRBD2. The sequence came from a human donor who donated a stem cell graft to a child with acute myeloid leukemia. The CDR3 in this case is CASSQGLAGAPRETQYF. Here is the DNA: TGTGCCAGCAGCCAAGGTCTAGCGGGGGCACCACGAGAGACCCAGTACTTC.